This is a list of T cell receptor beta chains from one sample in a study of CD8+ T cells in alopecia areata. Using immunoSEQ multiplex PCR, the repertoire was profiled, and TCRdb retains in-frame clones only, with some absent. The sample has fewer than 250,000 clones, around two fifths seen once; the top ten hold more than 0.4%. This sample comprised CD4+ T cells sorted from blood, obtained between weeks 30 and 35, from a patient treated with tofacitinib. The source of these receptors is a human donor with alopecia areata. Each CDR3 is given with its conserved first and last residue. The D gene is left open where the match is weak. Only part of the rows carry a size: once, few, many, or a class if the clone is expanded.

TGTGCCAGCAGCTCTACCCGGGACGGCTATGGCTACACCTTC | CASSSTRDGYGYTF | TRBV5-4 | - | TRBJ1-2 | -
TGTGCCTTTCACGCCGGGACACTCGGCTACGAGCAGTACTTC | CAFHAGTLGYEQYF | TRBV30 | - | TRBJ2-7 | few
TGTGCCAGCAGCTTCCGGACAGGATCGAGCTATGGCTACACCTTC | CASSFRTGSSYGYTF | TRBV7-2 | TRBD1 | TRBJ1-2 | -
TGCGCCAGCAGCTGGCCGGGGGCCACAGATACGCAGTATTTT | CASSWPGATDTQYF | TRBV5-1 | - | TRBJ2-3 | few
TGTGCCAGCAGTTCCCCACCTAACTATGGCTACACCTTC | CASSSPPNYGYTF | TRBV27 | - | TRBJ1-2 | few
TGTGCCAGCAGCCAAAGGGGCACTGAAGCTTTCTTT | CASSQRGTEAFF | TRBV14 | - | TRBJ1-1 | few
TGCGCCAGCAGCTCGGACCCCAATGGGTACAATGAGCAGTTCTTC | CASSSDPNGYNEQFF | TRBV5-1 | - | TRBJ2-1 | many
TGTGCCAGCAGCTTAGGACAGAATGAAAAACTGTTTTTT | CASSLGQNEKLFF | TRBV7-7 | - | TRBJ1-4 | -
TGTGCCAGCAGCTCCCCCAGGGGGCGGAACGAGCAGTACTTC | CASSSPRGRNEQYF | TRBV11-2 | TRBD1 | TRBJ2-7 | -
TGTGCCTGGAGTGGCCCGGCTAGCGGGAGGGCCTTGGAGACCCAGTACTTC | CAWSGPASGRALETQYF | TRBV30 | TRBD2 | TRBJ2-5 | -